The sequence of this T cell receptor (beta chain) was determined in a study of T-cell memory formation after mild COVID-19. Trimming left V 1 base short and J 1 base short, with 10 bases between. CDR1 is LGHNA and CDR2 is YSLEER in the germline V gene. This CDR3 has 15 amino acids. TCRdb processed the 5' RACE reads anew with MiXCR; each CDR3 protein has one entry. This table holds about 400,000 distinct CDR3 sequences, under 20% found once. Study results and caveats: The authors did not confirm SARS-CoV-2 specificity of second-wave clones peaking day 37. CD8+ contracting clones occupied EMRA, while CD4+ ones occupied mainly CM and EM.

Regarding this clonotype: Its antigen is as yet unknown.

The genes are TRBV4-3 and TRBJ1-2; D call uncertain. The material sequenced was PBMCs or a T cell subset sorted from them (not recorded which). The sequence was collected from a man in his late teens or twenties who had mild COVID-19 (a few samples of this study predate the infection). Cell type and time point are not known. The CDR3 nucleotides are TGCGCCAGCAGCCAAGTTAGATCGGGTAACTATGGCTACACCTTC. Protein: CASSQVRSGNYGYTF.